The T cell receptor beta chain under discussion was sequenced for a study of Graves' ophthalmopathy and Graves' hyperthyroidism. About the study: Peripheral blood samples were taken at initial diagnosis, before any treatment.

For this clonotype: The antigen remains unidentified. Germline and junction disagree at one end, which may indicate a read error.

Study-level results: In blood appeared most of the expanded thyroid clonotypes whose frequency exceeded 0.001. Ophthalmopathy could be told apart from stable hyperthyroidism by a 13-signature model (approximately 91% sensitivity, about 80% specificity). Sensitivity reached roughly 70% and specificity roughly 72% when the model predicted ophthalmopathy progression.

The study amplified TCR beta CDR3 regions using RNA transcripts. RT-PCR was first run with HTBI primers, then multiplex PCR in a second round. TCRdb called the multiplex PCR reads again in MiXCR, with one record for every CDR3 protein. Counted here are fewer than 600,000 distinct CDR3 sequences, approximately 14% occurring once; the ten biggest clones make up 9.5% to 10%. The sequence derives from a woman aged 30 to 39 with Graves' ophthalmopathy. What was sequenced was blood.

The CDR3 region is CASSLTGTGELLF. CDR3 coding DNA: TGTGCCAGCAGCTTAACGGGAACCGGGGAGCTGTTGTTT. The chain combines TRBV7-3 with TRBJ2-2, with D possibly matching TRBD2 (5 bases). This CDR3 has 13 residues. Germline loops: CDR1 SGHTA, CDR2 FQGTGA.